This T cell receptor beta chain was profiled in a study of shared clonotypes between healthy human individuals. The ends lost 6 bases at V and 2 bases at J; junction bases unmatched: 5. CDR1 and CDR2 from the germline V gene are SQVTM and ANQGSEA. The CDR3 consists of 15 residues. Per the original data handling: Quality scores were absent from the junction-only immunoSEQ sequences, so filtering differed. Profiled with immunoSEQ multiplex PCR; TCRdb holds only in-frame clones, not every one. The V and J calls and clone size are taken from that table; D and trimming were inferred from the DNA. The table records over a million clones, more than 75% of them present only once.

V and J are TRBV29-1 and TRBJ2-3; 13 bases align to TRBD2. The receptor's source is a man aged 18 to 29 in good health. Some clones in this sample may be carry-over from other donors' samples. The source material was memory CD4+ T cells from PBMCs. Subset of the sample: CD45RA-negative fraction. The CDR3 loop reads CSVGGTSGNTDTQYF. CDR3 coding DNA: TGCAGCGTAGGAGGGACTAGCGGGAACACAGATACGCAGTATTTT.